Listed below are T cell receptor beta chains from one sample, sequenced in a study of blood T cell repertoires in COVID-19. Using immunoSEQ multiplex PCR, the repertoire was profiled, and TCRdb retains in-frame clones only, with some absent. The sample consists of approximately 210,000 clones, 84% of them appearing once. The sequenced sample consisted of peripheral blood. These receptors were collected from a woman between 65 and 79 years old with active or convalescent COVID-19. CDR3s include the opening cysteine and the closing phenylalanine or tryptophan. The D gene is left open where the match is weak. Expanded clones get a size class; other rows say once, few or many, or leave the size out.

V gene,D gene,J gene,clone size,CDR3 DNA,CDR3 protein
TRBV6-4,-,TRBJ2-2,few,TGTGCCAGCAGTGTCCAGTCGAACACCGGGGAGCTGTTTTTT,CASSVQSNTGELFF
TRBV19,TRBD1,TRBJ2-7,-,TGTGCCAGTAGTATAAACAGGGGGCCTCCCAACGAGCAGTACTTC,CASSINRGPPNEQYF
TRBV5-4,-,TRBJ1-3,-,TGTGCCAGCAGCACCGGGGGGACCTCTGGAAACACCATATATTTT,CASSTGGTSGNTIYF
TRBV7-9,TRBD1,TRBJ1-2,-,TGTGCCAGCAGCTCCGCCCCACGGCAGGGGGCTTCAACCTACTATGGCTACACCTTC,CASSSAPRQGASTYYGYTF
TRBV5-1,-,TRBJ1-4,-,TGCGCCAGCAGGGAGAGTACTGAAAAACTGTTTTTT,CASRESTEKLFF
TRBV11-1,TRBD1,TRBJ2-1,-,TGTGCCAGCAGCCCAGGGACAGGGGCAGAGGAGCAGTTCTTC,CASSPGTGAEEQFF
TRBV9,-,TRBJ2-1,-,TGTGCCAGCAGCGTACACCACCGCGTTACGGCCTACAATGAGCAGTTCTTC,CASSVHHRVTAYNEQFF
TRBV7-3,TRBD2,TRBJ2-2,-,TGTGCCAGCAGCTTAGTTGCGGGAGGGCCCTACACCGGGGAGCTGTTTTTT,CASSLVAGGPYTGELFF
TRBV6-5,TRBD2,TRBJ2-5,-,TGTGCCAGCACGATGACTAGCGGGTCTCAAGAGACCCAGTACTTC,CASTMTSGSQETQYF
TRBV5-4,TRBD2,TRBJ2-6,-,TGTGCCAGCAGCCTAGGAGCGGGAGGGCCCTCTGGGGCCAACGTCCTGACTTTC,CASSLGAGGPSGANVLTF
TRBV5-1,-,TRBJ2-7,-,TGCGCCAGCAGCCATCCAGGGGGAGGCGAGCAGTACTTC,CASSHPGGGEQYF
TRBV11-2,-,TRBJ1-1,few,TGTGCCAGCAGCTTATCCTTTCGGGGGACTGAAGCTTTCTTT,CASSLSFRGTEAFF
TRBV29-1,TRBD2,TRBJ2-7,-,TGCAGCGTTGTGGTGAGCGGGAGGACCTACGAGCAGTACTTC,CSVVVSGRTYEQYF
TRBV11-3,TRBD2,TRBJ2-1,-,TGTGCCAGCAGCAGACTAGCGGGAGTATACAATGAGCAGTTCTTC,CASSRLAGVYNEQFF
TRBV5-1,TRBD2,TRBJ2-5,-,TGCGCCAGCACCCCTAGCGGTGCCCCCCAAGAGACCCAGTACTTC,CASTPSGAPQETQYF
TRBV6-1,-,TRBJ1-3,few,TGTGCCAGCAGTGAACAGGGTGCAATAGACACCATATATTTT,CASSEQGAIDTIYF
TRBV6-5,TRBD1,TRBJ1-1,-,TGTGCCAGCCTCAGGGGGGCGAACACTGAAGCTTTCTTT,CASLRGANTEAFF
TRBV9,-,TRBJ2-3,-,TGTGCCAGCAGCGTAGCTGGGGCTGGGACAGATACGCAGTATTTT,CASSVAGAGTDTQYF
TRBV6-1,TRBD2,TRBJ2-7,-,TGTGCCAGCAGTGCCCTTCTGGGACTAGCGGGAGAGGGATTCTCCTACGAGCAGTACTTC,CASSALLGLAGEGFSYEQYF
TRBV6-1,TRBD1,TRBJ1-5,-,TGTGCCAGCAGTGAAGCCCTCCTAAGGGGGACAGCTCAGCCCCAGCATTTT,CASSEALLRGTAQPQHF
TRBV3-1/TRBV3-2,TRBD2,TRBJ2-7,-,TGTGCCAGCAGCTACGGGAGGCTAGCATATTACGAGCAGTACTTC,CASSYGRLAYYEQYF
TRBV27,TRBD2,TRBJ2-1,-,TGTGCCAGCGCCTGGCGGGGGGCGAAAAGCGGGAGGTCCTACAATGAGCAGTTCTTC,CASAWRGAKSGRSYNEQFF
TRBV7-3,TRBD2,TRBJ2-3,-,TGTGCCAGCAGCGGAGAAGGGACTAGCGCACAACTTGATACGCAGTATTTT,CASSGEGTSAQLDTQYF
TRBV19,TRBD1,TRBJ2-7,-,TGTGCCAGTAGTACCCGACAGGGTATGGAGCAGTACTTC,CASSTRQGMEQYF
TRBV5-4,TRBD1,TRBJ2-7,once,TGTGCCAGCAGCGTCGGGACAGGCTACGAGCAGTACTTC,CASSVGTGYEQYF
TRBV28,TRBD1,TRBJ2-7,-,TGTGCCAGCAGTTTCAACAGGGGGCAGCTACTACTTTACGAGCAGTACTTC,CASSFNRGQLLLYEQYF
TRBV4-2,-,TRBJ1-4,-,TGTGCCAGCAGCCAAGTAGGGGCCGCTAATGAAAAACTGTTTTTT,CASSQVGAANEKLFF
TRBV18,TRBD1,TRBJ2-4,-,TGTGCCAGCTCACCATCGAGGACAGGACTAGCCAAAAACATTCAGTACTTC,CASSPSRTGLAKNIQYF
TRBV28,TRBD1,TRBJ1-1,-,TGTGCCAGCAGACCCAGGACAGGGCTCAACACTGAAGCTTTCTTT,CASRPRTGLNTEAFF
TRBV28,TRBD2,TRBJ2-1,few,TGTGCCAGCAGCCTGAGGACTAGGAAGTTCTTC,CASSLRTRKFF
TRBV28,TRBD1,TRBJ2-3,-,TGTGCCAGCAGTTCCTACCCCTCGACAGGGAAAAGAGATACGCAGTATTTT,CASSSYPSTGKRDTQYF
TRBV3-1/TRBV3-2,-,TRBJ1-4,-,TGTGCCAGCAGCCAGGGGCCAACTAATGAAAAACTGTTTTTT,CASSQGPTNEKLFF
TRBV5-6,TRBD1,TRBJ2-5,-,TGTGCCAGCAGCTTGGGGACAGGGCAAGAGACCCAGTACTTC,CASSLGTGQETQYF
TRBV5-1,TRBD2,TRBJ2-1,-,TGCGCCAGCAGCTTGGTTTCGGGAGCGGGAAACAAGGATCAGTTCTTC,CASSLVSGAGNKDQFF
TRBV5-1,-,TRBJ1-2,-,TGCGCCAGCAGCTTGGACAGCTCCCCGGATCCTAACTATGGCTACACCTTC,CASSLDSSPDPNYGYTF
TRBV18,-,TRBJ1-6,few,TGTGCCAGCTCACCATCCCAGGGAAGTTATTCACCCCTCCACTTT,CASSPSQGSYSPLHF